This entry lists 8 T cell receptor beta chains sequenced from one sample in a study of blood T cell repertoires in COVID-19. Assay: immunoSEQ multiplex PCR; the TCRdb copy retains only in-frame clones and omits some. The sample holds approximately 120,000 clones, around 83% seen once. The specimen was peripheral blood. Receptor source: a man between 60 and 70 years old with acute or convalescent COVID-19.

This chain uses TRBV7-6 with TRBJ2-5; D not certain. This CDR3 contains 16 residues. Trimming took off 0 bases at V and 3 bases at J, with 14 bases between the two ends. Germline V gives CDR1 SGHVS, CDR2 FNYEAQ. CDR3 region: CASSLALYGSKETQYF. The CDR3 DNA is TGTGCCAGCAGCTTAGCGCTGTACGGGTCCAAAGAGACCCAGTACTTC.

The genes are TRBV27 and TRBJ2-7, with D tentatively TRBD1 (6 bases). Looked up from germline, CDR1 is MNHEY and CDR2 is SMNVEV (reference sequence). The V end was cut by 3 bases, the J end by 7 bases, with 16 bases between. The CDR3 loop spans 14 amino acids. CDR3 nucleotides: TGTGCCAGCAGTTTGACAGGTAACCCAGAAGAGCAGTACTTC. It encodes CASSLTGNPEEQYF.

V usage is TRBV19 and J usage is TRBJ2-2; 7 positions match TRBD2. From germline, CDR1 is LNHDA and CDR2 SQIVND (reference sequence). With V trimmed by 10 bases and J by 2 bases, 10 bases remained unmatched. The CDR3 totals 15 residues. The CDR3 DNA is TGTGCCACTCGAGGGACTATTCTCAACACCGGGGAGCTGTTTTTT. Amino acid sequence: CATRGTILNTGELFF. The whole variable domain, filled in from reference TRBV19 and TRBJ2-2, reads DGGITQSPKYLFRKEGQNVTLSCEQNLNHDAMYWYRQDPGQGLRLIYYSQIVNDFQKGDIAEGYSVSREKKESFPLTVTSAQKNPTAFYLCATRGTILNTGELFFGEGSRLTVL.

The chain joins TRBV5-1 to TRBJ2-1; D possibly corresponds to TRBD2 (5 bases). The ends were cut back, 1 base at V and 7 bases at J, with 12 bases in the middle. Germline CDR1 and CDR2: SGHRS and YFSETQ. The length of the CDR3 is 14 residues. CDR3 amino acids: CASSLYISANEQFF. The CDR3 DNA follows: TGCGCCAGCAGCTTGTATATTAGCGCGAATGAGCAGTTCTTC. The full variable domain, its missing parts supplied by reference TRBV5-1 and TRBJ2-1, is KAGVTQTPRYLIKTRGQQVTLSCSPISGHRSVSWYQQTPGQGLQFLFEYFSETQRNKGNFPGRFSGRQFSNSRSEMNVSTLELGDSALYLCASSLYISANEQFFGPGTRLTVL.

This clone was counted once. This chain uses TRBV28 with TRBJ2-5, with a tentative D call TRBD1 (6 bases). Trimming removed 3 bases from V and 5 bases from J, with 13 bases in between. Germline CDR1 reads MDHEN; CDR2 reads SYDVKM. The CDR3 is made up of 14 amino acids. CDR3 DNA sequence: TGTGCCAGCAGTTTCTCAGGGGTAGGGGAGACCCAGTACTTC. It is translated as CASSFSGVGETQYF.

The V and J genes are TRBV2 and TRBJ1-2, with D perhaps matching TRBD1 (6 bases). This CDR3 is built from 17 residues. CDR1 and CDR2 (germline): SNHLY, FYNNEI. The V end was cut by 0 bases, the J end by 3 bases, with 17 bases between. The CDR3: CASSEALGAGLDYGYTF. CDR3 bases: TGTGCCAGCAGTGAAGCGTTGGGGGCAGGGCTCGACTATGGCTACACCTTC.

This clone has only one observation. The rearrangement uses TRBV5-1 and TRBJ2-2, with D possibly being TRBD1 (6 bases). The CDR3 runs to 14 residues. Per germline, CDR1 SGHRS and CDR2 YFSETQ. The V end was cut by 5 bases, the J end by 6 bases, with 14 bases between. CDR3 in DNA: TGCGCCAGCAGGCAGACTCCAGGGGCCGGGGAGCTGTTTTTT. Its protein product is CASRQTPGAGELFF.

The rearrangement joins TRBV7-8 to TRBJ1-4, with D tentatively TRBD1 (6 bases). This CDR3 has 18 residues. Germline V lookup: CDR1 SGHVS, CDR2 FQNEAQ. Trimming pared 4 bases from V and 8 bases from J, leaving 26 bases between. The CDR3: CASSSSGRVNVRGEKLFF. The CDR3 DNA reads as TGTGCCAGCAGCTCCTCGGGCAGGGTGAACGTCAGGGGCGAAAAACTGTTTTTT.